This TCR beta chain was profiled in a study of blood T cell repertoires in COVID-19. Generated by immunoSEQ multiplex PCR, the TCRdb table keeps only in-frame clones and is missing some. Among 200,000 to 250,000 clones listed, approximately 84% were seen once. Per the germline V gene, CDR1 is SGHAT and CDR2 is FQNNGV. The CDR3 is made up of 17 amino acids. The V gene end was trimmed by 1 base and the J gene end by 2 bases; junction bases not matched to a gene: 10. Source material: peripheral blood. The sequence came from a man in his fifties with acute or convalescent COVID-19. The chain links TRBV11-2 to TRBJ2-5, with TRBD2 identical over 7 bases. The CDR3 DNA reads as TGTGCCAGCAGCTTAGGTCTGGGGACTACCCATCAAGAGACCCAGTACTTC. Translation gives CASSLGLGTTHQETQYF.